A selection of T cell receptor beta chains follows, all from one sample in a study of blood T cell repertoires in COVID-19. Clones were read by immunoSEQ multiplex PCR, and TCRdb kept only the in-frame ones, dropping some. The repertoire holds about 270,000 clones, with 70% to 90% as singletons. The material sequenced was PBMCs or T cells enriched from blood (not recorded which). Receptors were obtained from a woman aged 30 to 39 with acute COVID-19. Each CDR3 is given with its conserved first and last residue. Each record gives: V gene, clone size, D gene, J gene, CDR3 DNA, CDR3 protein. D genes are given only for firm matches. Size is omitted from some rows. Given values are once, few, many or a class for expanded clones.

TRBV5-5,NA,NA,TRBJ2-7,TGTGCCAGCAGCTTGGATGTCAGAGGCTACGAGCAGTACTTC,CASSLDVRGYEQYF
TRBV24-1,NA,NA,TRBJ1-4,TGTGCCACCAGTGATTCGGGGGGGGAAAAACTGTTTTTT,CATSDSGGEKLFF
TRBV4-3,NA,TRBD2,TRBJ2-2,TGCGCCAGCAGCCAAAATCTAGCGGACGAGGAAACCGGGGAGCTGTTTTTT,CASSQNLADEETGELFF
TRBV7-6,once,TRBD2,TRBJ2-5,TGTGCCAGCAGACCCAGGTCCGGGACTAGTCAAGAGACCCAGTACTTC,CASRPRSGTSQETQYF
TRBV19,NA,NA,TRBJ1-2,TGTGCCAGTAGTATAGGTACCGGTGGCTACACCTTC,CASSIGTGGYTF
TRBV3-1/TRBV3-2,NA,TRBD2,TRBJ2-4,TGTGCCAGCAGCCAAGTGTCTAGCGGGAGGGAGGTGGTTCTGAAAAACATTCAGTACTTC,CASSQVSSGREVVLKNIQYF
TRBV4-1,NA,NA,TRBJ2-7,TGCGCCAGCAGCCAAGAGTCCGCCTACGAGCAGTACTTC,CASSQESAYEQYF
TRBV7-8,NA,NA,TRBJ2-1,TGTGCCAGCAGCTTAGAGGGCGGGTGGAATGAGCAGTTCTTC,CASSLEGGWNEQFF
TRBV19,NA,NA,TRBJ2-2,TGTGCCAGTAGTAAAATCTTGACCGGGGAGCTGTTTTTT,CASSKILTGELFF
TRBV2,once,TRBD1,TRBJ1-2,TGTGCCAGCAGTGGACGAAGGACAGGACCCATAAACTATGGCTACACCTTC,CASSGRRTGPINYGYTF
TRBV6-5,NA,TRBD1,TRBJ1-1,TGTGCCAGCAGGGGACAGGGTAGCACTGAAGCTTTCTTT,CASRGQGSTEAFF
TRBV2,NA,TRBD1,TRBJ1-5,TGTGCCAGCAGTGCCCTCACCGGGACAGGGACCGATCAGCCCCAGCATTTT,CASSALTGTGTDQPQHF
TRBV19,NA,TRBD1,TRBJ1-5,TGTGCCAGTAGTATCCAAGGACAGGGGACCGCCCAGCCCCAGCATTTT,CASSIQGQGTAQPQHF
TRBV30,NA,TRBD1,TRBJ2-7,TGTGCCTGTGGGGGGACAGGGGCCTACGAGCAGTACTTC,CACGGTGAYEQYF
TRBV12-3/TRBV12-4,NA,NA,TRBJ2-3,TGTGCCAGCAGTGGCGAGGGCCCAGATACGCAGTATTTT,CASSGEGPDTQYF
TRBV11-2,NA,TRBD2,TRBJ2-3,TGTGCCTCAAAGGCGGGGGGAGAGGTTACGCAGTATTTT,CASKAGGEVTQYF
TRBV4-3,NA,NA,TRBJ1-3,TGCGCCAGCAGCCAATACGGGGGGGATAACACCATATATTTT,CASSQYGGDNTIYF
TRBV7-2,NA,TRBD1,TRBJ1-6,TGTGCCAGCAGCTACAGGGGTTATAATTCACCCCTCCACTTT,CASSYRGYNSPLHF
TRBV4-3,NA,TRBD1,TRBJ1-6,TGCGCCAGCAGCCCCGGACAGGGGGATTCACCCCTCCACTTT,CASSPGQGDSPLHF
TRBV3-1/TRBV3-2,NA,TRBD1,TRBJ1-4,TGTGCCAGCAGGGGACAGGGGGCGCCTAATGAAAAACTGTTTTTT,CASRGQGAPNEKLFF
TRBV21-1,once,NA,TRBJ1-6,TGTGCCAGCAGCAAAGGAGAGACAGGGGCTTCACCCCTCCACTTT,CASSKGETGASPLHF
TRBV3-1/TRBV3-2,NA,TRBD2,TRBJ2-2,TGTGCCAGCAGCCAGGGACTAGCGGGAAACACCGGGGAGCTGTTTTTT,CASSQGLAGNTGELFF
TRBV6-4,NA,TRBD1,TRBJ1-4,TGTGCCAGCAGTGCTTTCGACAGGGTCTACGAAAAACTGTTTTTT,CASSAFDRVYEKLFF
TRBV9,NA,TRBD2,TRBJ2-5,TGTGCCAGCAGCGTAGATAGCGGGAGGGCCGAGACCCAGTACTTC,CASSVDSGRAETQYF
TRBV23-1,NA,TRBD1,TRBJ2-7,TGCGCCAGTGCTTGTCCGGGACAGGGGGTTGACGAGCAGTACTTC,CASACPGQGVDEQYF
TRBV12-3/TRBV12-4,NA,NA,TRBJ1-2,TGTGCCAGCAGTCGTGAGGGGGACTATGGCTACACCTTC,CASSREGDYGYTF
TRBV28,NA,TRBD1,TRBJ1-3,TGTGCCAGCAGTCAAAAACCGACAGGGGTACTTGGAAACACCATATATTTT,CASSQKPTGVLGNTIYF
TRBV4-1,NA,TRBD2,TRBJ2-3,TGCGCCAGCAGCCGGGGGACTAGCGGGGCAGATACGCAGTATTTT,CASSRGTSGADTQYF
TRBV27,NA,NA,TRBJ2-1,TGTGCCAGCAGTTTATCACTCGGTTACAATGAGCAGTTCTTC,CASSLSLGYNEQFF
TRBV29-1,NA,NA,TRBJ2-3,TGCAGCGTTGAAGAGGGAGGCAATACGCAGTATTTT,CSVEEGGNTQYF
TRBV12-3/TRBV12-4,NA,NA,TRBJ2-1,TGTGCCAGCAGTTTTGATGAGTTTCGGGAGCAGTTCTTC,CASSFDEFREQFF
TRBV27,NA,NA,TRBJ2-6,TGTGCCAGCAGTCCCAGGGAGGCCAACGTCCTGACTTTC,CASSPREANVLTF
TRBV4-2,NA,TRBD2,TRBJ2-1,TGTGCCAGCAGCCAAGCAGGGACTAGCGGGAGGTCTTACAATGAGCAGTTCTTC,CASSQAGTSGRSYNEQFF
TRBV28,NA,TRBD1,TRBJ1-4,TGTGCCAGCAAAACTATAGGGGGCCATGAAAAACTGTTTTTT,CASKTIGGHEKLFF
TRBV5-1,NA,TRBD1,TRBJ2-1,TGCGCCAGCAGCTTGTCTCCGGGACAGTACAATGAGCAGTTCTTC,CASSLSPGQYNEQFF
TRBV4-1,NA,TRBD1,TRBJ1-2,TGCGCCAGCAAGCCGGGACAGGGATACTATGGCTACACCTTC,CASKPGQGYYGYTF
TRBV3-1/TRBV3-2,NA,TRBD2,TRBJ2-5,TGTGCCAGCAGCCAACTGACTAGCGGGAGGTTATGGGAGACCCAGTACTTC,CASSQLTSGRLWETQYF
TRBV15,NA,TRBD1,TRBJ2-3,TGTGCCACCAGCGGAGGGGGACAGGGGGCATATACGCAGTATTTT,CATSGGGQGAYTQYF
TRBV3-1/TRBV3-2,NA,TRBD2,TRBJ2-1,TGTGCCAGCGGAACTAGCGGTACTTACAATGAGCAGTTCTTC,CASGTSGTYNEQFF
TRBV15,NA,NA,TRBJ2-1,TGTGCCACCAGCGGGGGGACAGTACTAAACCGGGGTCCCTACAATGAGCAGTTCTTC,CATSGGTVLNRGPYNEQFF
TRBV6-1,NA,TRBD2,TRBJ2-3,TGTGCCAGCAGTGAAAGGCGGGAGAGCACAGATACGCAGTATTTT,CASSERRESTDTQYF
TRBV7-2,NA,NA,TRBJ1-6,TGTGCCAGCAGCTTGGTTCCACAGGGAAATTCACCCCTCCACTTT,CASSLVPQGNSPLHF
TRBV14,once,NA,TRBJ2-7,TGTGCCAGCCCGTCCCGGCAGGGGACCTACGAGCAGTACTTC,CASPSRQGTYEQYF
TRBV7-2,NA,NA,TRBJ1-4,TGTGCCAGCAGCTTAGGGGGGGTGAGAAACGAAAAACTGTTTTTT,CASSLGGVRNEKLFF
TRBV7-2,once,TRBD2,TRBJ2-3,TGTGCCAGCAGCGCGGGACTAGCGGGAGGGTGGACAGATACGCAGTATTTT,CASSAGLAGGWTDTQYF
TRBV30,NA,NA,TRBJ2-7,TGTGCCTGGACTCGCGCGTCCGAGCAGTACTTC,CAWTRASEQYF
TRBV29-1,NA,TRBD1,TRBJ2-7,TGCAGCGTTGTAGGGACAGGGTCCGCCTACGAGCAGTACTTC,CSVVGTGSAYEQYF
TRBV24-1,NA,NA,TRBJ1-2,TGTGCCACCAGTGATTTCGGTACCGACTATGGCTACACCTTC,CATSDFGTDYGYTF
TRBV4-1,NA,NA,TRBJ2-3,TGCGCCAGCAGCGTCAGCGATGGAACAGATACGCAGTATTTT,CASSVSDGTDTQYF
TRBV29-1,NA,TRBD1,TRBJ2-7,TGCAGCGTTGATGCGGGACAGGGGGCCTACGAGCAGTACTTC,CSVDAGQGAYEQYF
TRBV5-1,NA,NA,TRBJ2-7,TGCGCCAGCAGCTTGGTAGAACTACCCTACGAGCAGTACTTC,CASSLVELPYEQYF
TRBV4-2,NA,TRBD2,TRBJ2-1,TGTGCCAGCAGCCAAGCCCTAACTAGCGGGAGAGTGAATGAGCAGTTCTTC,CASSQALTSGRVNEQFF
TRBV28,NA,NA,TRBJ2-2,TGTGCCAGCAGCTCCACGAGCTTAATTACGAACACCGGGGAGCTGTTTTTT,CASSSTSLITNTGELFF
TRBV18,NA,NA,TRBJ2-6,TGTGCCACGGGGATGGGATCCTCTGGGGCCAACGTCCTGACTTTC,CATGMGSSGANVLTF
TRBV5-1,NA,NA,TRBJ1-2,TGCGCCAGCAGCTTTGGGGTTAGCGACTATGGCTACACCTTC,CASSFGVSDYGYTF
TRBV7-2,NA,NA,TRBJ1-1,TGTGCCAGCAGCTTAGTAGAGAACACTGAAGCTTTCTTT,CASSLVENTEAFF
TRBV13,NA,NA,TRBJ1-2,TGTGCCAGCAGCTTAGACAGAAACTATGGCTACACCTTC,CASSLDRNYGYTF
TRBV19,NA,NA,TRBJ2-7,TGTGCCAGCCAGTCAGGAGGTACCTACGAGCAGTACTTC,CASQSGGTYEQYF
TRBV4-2,NA,NA,TRBJ2-7,TGTGCCAGCAGCCAAGATACAGTTCTTAGCTCCTACGAGCAGTACTTC,CASSQDTVLSSYEQYF
TRBV18,NA,NA,TRBJ2-5,TGTGCCAGCTCACCGGCCTTCCAAGAGACCCAGTACTTC,CASSPAFQETQYF